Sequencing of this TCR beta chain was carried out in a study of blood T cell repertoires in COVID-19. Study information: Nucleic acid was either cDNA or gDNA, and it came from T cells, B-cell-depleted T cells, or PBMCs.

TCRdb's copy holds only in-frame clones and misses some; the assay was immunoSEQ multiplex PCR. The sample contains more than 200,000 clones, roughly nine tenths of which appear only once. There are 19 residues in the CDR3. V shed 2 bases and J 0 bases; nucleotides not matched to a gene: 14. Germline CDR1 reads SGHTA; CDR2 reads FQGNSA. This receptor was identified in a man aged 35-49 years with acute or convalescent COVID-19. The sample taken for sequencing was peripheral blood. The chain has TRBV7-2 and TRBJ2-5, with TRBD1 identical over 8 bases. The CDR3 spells CASSLKKTGANFYQETQYF. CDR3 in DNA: TGTGCCAGCAGCTTAAAAAAGACAGGGGCTAACTTTTACCAAGAGACCCAGTACTTC.